This record concerns one T cell receptor (beta chain) sequence. The CDR3 sequence is 18 residues long. With V trimmed by 2 bases and J by 9 bases, 18 bases remained unmatched. Germline CDR1 and CDR2: LNHNV and YYDKDF (reference sequence). These data come from a study of blood T cell repertoires in COVID-19. The data were produced by immunoSEQ multiplex PCR, yet TCRdb's version contains in-frame clones alone and is incomplete. The sample includes a few hundred thousand clones, approximately 86% of them seen just once. This TCR was sampled from a man aged 55 to 70 with acute or convalescent COVID-19. The V call is TRBV15, the J call TRBJ2-2; 7 bases are a match to TRBD1. The sequenced sample consisted of peripheral blood. Here the CDR3 reads CATSRNRQGGSLARELFF. CDR3 in DNA: TGTGCCACCAGCAGAAACCGACAGGGTGGATCTTTAGCCAGGGAGCTGTTTTTT.